The 25 T cell receptor beta chains listed next were all sequenced from one sample in a study of T cells in Graves' hyperthyroidism and ophthalmopathy. Amplification of TCR beta CDR3 regions used RNA as the template. The HTBI primer set was used in a first-round RT-PCR of the TCR CDR3. TCRdb passed the multiplex PCR reads through MiXCR, listing each CDR3 protein once. Of some 690,000 distinct CDR3 sequences in the sample, approximately 15% were seen once. The sample taken for sequencing was blood. The receptors were sampled from a man aged 50 to 60 with Graves' hyperthyroidism.

This clonotype has more than one count but fewer than ten. V gene TRBV20-1 combines with J gene TRBJ2-7; D remains unclear. Between the trimmed V and J ends, which lost 0 bases and 4 bases, there was a span of 7 bases. The CDR3 has 12 residues. Germline V gives CDR1 DFQATT, CDR2 SNEGSKA (reference sequence). The CDR3 nucleotides read TGCAGTGCTAGAGAGGTCAATTACGAGCAGTACTTC. It codes for CSAREVNYEQYF.

This clonotype was found a few times. The CDR3 spells CAWTRGLGEQFF. In DNA form, the CDR3 reads TGTGCCTGGACCAGGGGGCTAGGTGAGCAGTTCTTC. The chain recombines TRBV30 with TRBJ2-1; 8 bases match TRBD1. V gave up 4 bases and J gave up 9 bases; unmatched junction bases: 5. Per germline, CDR1 GTSNPN and CDR2 SVGIG (reference sequence). The CDR3 consists of 12 residues.

The chain combines TRBV6-1 with TRBJ1-2; the match to TRBD1 covers 7 bases. The CDR3 spans 15 residues. V was pared by 5 bases and J by 0 bases, with 6 bases of the junction left unmatched. Germline loops: CDR1 MNHNS, CDR2 SASEGT. The CDR3 nucleotides are TGTGCCAGCAGTACGGGACAGCTTACTAACTATGGCTACACCTTC. It encodes CASSTGQLTNYGYTF.

This clonotype was picked up a small number of times. This chain links TRBV6-5 with TRBJ2-2, with D perhaps TRBD1 (5 bases). V was shortened by 2 bases and J by 1 base, with 11 bases between the two germline ends. Germline V CDR1 and CDR2: MNHEY, SVGAGI. This CDR3 spans 16 amino acids. The CDR3 DNA reads TGTGCCAGCAGTTACCAGGGTTTGAAGAACACCGGGGAGCTGTTTTTT. It yields the protein CASSYQGLKNTGELFF.

This clonotype was counted ten times or more. J is TRBJ2-7 and V is TRBV6-2 or TRBV6-3, with a tentative D call TRBD1 (5 bases). The V and J ends lost 5 bases and 1 base respectively, with 9 bases between them. The CDR3 is 13 residues long. CDR1 and CDR2 from the germline V gene are MNHEY and SVGEGT. CDR3 DNA: TGTGCCAGCAGTGACCCAGGGTCCTACGAGCAGTACTTC. Encoded protein: CASSDPGSYEQYF.

This clonotype was counted at least ten times. The chain has TRBV12-3 or TRBV12-4 and TRBJ2-7; perhaps TRBD2 as D (7 bases). This CDR3 comprises 15 residues. V lost 2 bases and J lost 2, with 13 bases in between. The CDR3 protein is CASSLLPGGPYEQYF. The CDR3 DNA reads as TGTGCCAGCAGTTTACTTCCGGGGGGCCCCTACGAGCAGTACTTC.

Regarding this clonotype: A much bigger clone sits one base away, suggesting this may be a read error. The chain carries TRBV10-3 and TRBJ2-5, with D perhaps given as TRBD1 or TRBD2 (6 bases each). The CDR3 contains 15 residues. Trimming took off 4 bases at V and 2 bases at J, with 14 bases between the two ends. Looked up from germline, CDR1 is ENHRY and CDR2 is SYGVKD. Written as DNA, the CDR3 is TGTGCCATCAGTGCCCTGGGGGGCCTGCAAGAGACCCAGTACTTC. Translating it yields CAISALGGLQETQYF.

There are a few counts of this clonotype. The chain joins TRBV9 to TRBJ2-5; the D call may be TRBD1 or TRBD2 (7 bases each). Trimming removed 3 bases at V and 5 bases at J, with 17 bases between. The CDR3 length is 15 residues. Germline loops: CDR1 SGDLS, CDR2 YYNGEE. CDR3 in DNA: TGTGCCAGCAGCGAGGGGAGGGGGCATCGCGAGACCCAGTACTTC. Protein sequence: CASSEGRGHRETQYF.

This clonotype was found many times. The chain uses TRBV10-3 and TRBJ1-4; 9 bases are a match to TRBD1. The trim removed 4 bases at V and 7 bases at J, leaving 13 bases unmatched. The CDR3 sequence is 17 residues long. Germline-derived CDR1 and CDR2 are ENHRY and SYGVKD. The CDR3 coding sequence is TGTGCCATCAGTGCCGTCCCGGGACAGGGAGGACGTGAAAAACTGTTTTTT. Its protein is CAISAVPGQGGREKLFF.

The chain has TRBV19 and TRBJ2-1, with unresolved D. CDR3 size: 12 residues. Germline CDR1 LNHDA, CDR2 SQIVND (reference sequence). Deletions cut 3 bases from V and 8 bases from J, with 8 bases between. In DNA, the CDR3 is TGTGCCAGTAGTATTTTTGCGGATGAGCAGTTCTTC. This sequence encodes CASSIFADEQFF.

This clonotype was seen only a few times. The CDR3 loop is CASSGSKAGVGYEQYF. CDR3 sequence (DNA): TGTGCCAGTAGTGGATCGAAAGCGGGAGTAGGCTACGAGCAGTACTTC. This chain uses TRBV19 with TRBJ2-7; 8 bases line up with TRBD2. V trimming: 5 bases; J trimming: 3 bases; junction bases outside the gene matches: 12. The CDR3 sequence is 16 residues long. The germline V gene encodes CDR1 LNHDA and CDR2 SQIVND (reference sequence).

This clonotype was counted many times. The rearrangement joins TRBV7-9 to TRBJ2-1, with 12 nucleotides matching TRBD1. Germline V gives CDR1 SEHNR, CDR2 FQNEAQ (reference sequence). The V segment lost 6 bases and the J segment 5 bases; nucleotides outside the gene matches: 8. The CDR3 sequence is 16 residues long. The chain's CDR3 is CASSSPRDRGHNEQFF. DNA of the CDR3: TGTGCCAGCAGTTCCCCTCGGGACAGGGGGCACAATGAGCAGTTCTTC.

A few counts support this clonotype. The V and J genes are TRBV18 and TRBJ2-1, with D uncertain. The V gene lost 1 base and the J gene lost 9 bases, with 7 bases spanning the gap. This CDR3 comprises 12 residues. From germline, CDR1 is KGHSH and CDR2 LQKENI. CDR3: CASSPRGGEQFF. DNA of the CDR3: TGTGCCAGCTCACCACGGGGTGGTGAGCAGTTCTTC. The full variable domain, with the rest looked up from reference TRBV18 and TRBJ2-1, is NAGVMQNPRHLVRRRGQEARLRCSPMKGHSHVYWYRQLPEEGLKFMVYLQKENIIDESGMPKERFSAEFPKEGPSILRIQQVVRGDSAAYFCASSPRGGEQFFGPGTRLTVL.

This clonotype was counted between two and nine times. The rearrangement uses TRBV5-1 and TRBJ2-2; 13 nucleotides agree with TRBD2. The CDR3 sequence is 17 residues long. V was clipped by 2 bases and J by 2 bases; unmatched bases: 3. Germline V gene lookup returns CDR1 SGHRS and CDR2 YFSETQ. The DNA for the CDR3 is TGCGCCAGCAGCTTCGGGACTAGCGGGACAAACACCGGGGAGCTGTTTTTT. This gives the protein CASSFGTSGTNTGELFF.

This clonotype showed up many times. The rearrangement uses TRBV29-1 and TRBJ2-7, with TRBD2 matching 10 bases. Germline V gives CDR1 SQVTM, CDR2 ANQGSEA. J lost 5 bases, V lost 6 bases, and 4 bases had no gene match. This CDR3 is built from 12 residues. The CDR3 reads CSVAGGRDEQYF. Here the CDR3 DNA reads TGCAGCGTAGCGGGAGGGCGGGACGAGCAGTACTTC.

The table lists this clonotype with many counts. The rearrangement uses TRBV6-5 and TRBJ2-7, with D perhaps TRBD1 (6 bases). Germline CDR1 and CDR2: MNHEY and SVGAGI. V lost 2 bases and J lost 6, with 11 bases in between. The CDR3 has 13 residues. The CDR3 spells CASSYAGAGEQYF. The CDR3 bases are TGTGCCAGCAGTTACGCAGGGGCGGGCGAGCAGTACTTC.

This clonotype was counted many times. CDR3 DNA sequence: TGTGCCAGCAGTCCACCTCCGTGGACTAGCGGATACGAGCAGTACTTC. It encodes CASSPPPWTSGYEQYF. V gene TRBV28 combines with J gene TRBJ2-7; the match to TRBD2 covers 10 bases. Germline V gene sequence: CDR1 MDHEN, CDR2 SYDVKM. The junction had 11 bases not matched to a gene; V was cut back by 5 bases and J by 4 bases. The CDR3 consists of 16 residues. The full variable domain, rest sourced from reference TRBV28 and TRBJ2-7, is DVKVTQSSRYLVKRTGEKVFLECVQDMDHENMFWYRQDPGLGLRLIYFSYDVKMKEKGDIPEGYSVSREKKERFSLILESASTNQTSMYLCASSPPPWTSGYEQYFGPGTRLTVT.

This clonotype was recorded a few times. With a much larger clone just one base away, this may be a read error. V and J are TRBV10-3 and TRBJ2-7; possibly TRBD2 for D (5 bases). V was clipped by 6 bases and J by 6 bases, with 24 bases between them. Germline V gives CDR1 ENHRY, CDR2 SYGVKD. The CDR3 extends over 16 amino acids. This CDR3 reads CAIRRAADGRTCEQYF. The CDR3 DNA reads as TGTGCCATCAGGCGGGCGGCGGACGGTCGGACCTGCGAGCAGTACTTC.

The rearrangement links TRBV27 to TRBJ2-1; 8 nucleotides align to TRBD2. CDR1 is MNHEY and CDR2 is SMNVEV in the germline V gene (reference sequence). CDR3 length: 16 amino acids. Trimming removed 6 bases from V and 7 bases from J; junction bases left unmatched: 14. CDR3 region: CASSHRIGGERNEQFF. The CDR3 DNA reads TGTGCCAGCAGCCACCGTATCGGGGGGGAACGGAATGAGCAGTTCTTC.

The sample holds many counts of this clonotype. This sequence joins TRBV19 and TRBJ2-7; 10 bases are a match to TRBD2. The CDR3 consists of 16 residues. CDR1 LNHDA and CDR2 SQIVND come from the germline V gene (reference sequence). J gave up 6 bases and V 5 bases, and 13 bases lay outside the gene matches. DNA of the CDR3: TGTGCCAGTAGTCCGTTGACTAGCGGGCGGCCGACCGAGCAGTACTTC. Amino acid sequence: CASSPLTSGRPTEQYF.

This clonotype has a handful of counts. This chain uses TRBV5-1 with TRBJ1-4; D gene unclear. Germline V lookup: CDR1 SGHRS, CDR2 YFSETQ. Trimming removed 0 bases at V and 2 bases at J, with 14 bases between. The CDR3 is 17 amino acids. The CDR3 DNA follows: TGCGCCAGCAGCTTGGCTGGGGAAGAAGTGACTAATGAAAAACTGTTTTTT. This gives the protein CASSLAGEEVTNEKLFF.

This clonotype came up a few times. This chain joins TRBV7-9 and TRBJ1-6, with a tentative D call TRBD1 (5 bases). V was shortened by 3 bases and J by 0 bases, with 18 bases between the two germline ends. Germline CDR1 and CDR2: SEHNR and FQNEAQ (reference sequence). There are 19 residues in the CDR3. The CDR3 sequence: CASSFNLGEASSYNSPLHF. CDR3 DNA sequence: TGTGCCAGCAGCTTCAATTTAGGGGAGGCGAGCTCCTATAATTCACCCCTCCACTTT. Supplemented by reference TRBV7-9 and TRBJ1-6, the full variable domain reads DTGVSQNPRHKITKRGQNVTFRCDPISEHNRLYWYRQTLGQGPEFLTYFQNEAQLEKSRLLSDRFSAERPKGSFSTLEIQRTEQGDSAMYLCASSFNLGEASSYNSPLHFGNGTRLTVT.

Only a few counts were recorded for this clonotype. The chain has TRBV19 and TRBJ1-2; D ambiguous. Germline CDR1 and CDR2: LNHDA and SQIVND (reference sequence). The ends were cut back, 2 bases at V and 6 bases at J, with 16 bases in the middle. The CDR3 consists of 15 residues. CDR3 protein: CASSIKDRQRHGYTF. The CDR3 nucleotides are TGTGCCAGTAGTATAAAGGATCGACAAAGGCATGGCTACACCTTC.

This rearrangement joins TRBV20-1 to TRBJ2-1; 7 nucleotides align to TRBD1. Germline V CDR1 and CDR2: DFQATT, SNEGSKA (reference sequence). The CDR3 runs 16 residues. The ends lost 1 base at V and 7 bases at J; junction bases unmatched: 13. The CDR3 DNA is TGCAGTGCTAGAGTCAGACAGGGAGCTTCGTATAATGAGCAGTTCTTC. It translates to CSARVRQGASYNEQFF.

This clonotype was picked up a small number of times. The V call is TRBV30, the J call TRBJ2-4; D gene ambiguous. Per germline, CDR1 GTSNPN and CDR2 SVGIG (reference sequence). Trimming removed 0 bases from V and 7 bases from J, with 13 bases in between. CDR3 length: 14 amino acids. The CDR3 sequence is CAWSVDLGSNIQYF. In DNA form, the CDR3 reads TGTGCCTGGAGTGTAGATCTCGGCAGCAACATTCAGTACTTC. Full variable domain (remainder filled in from reference TRBV30 and TRBJ2-4): SQTIHQWPATLVQPVGSPLSLECTVEGTSNPNLYWYRQAAGRGLQLLFYSVGIGQISSEVPQNLSASRPQDRQFILSSKKLLLSDSGFYLCAWSVDLGSNIQYFGAGTRLSVL.